This TCR beta chain was sequenced during a study of T-cell memory formation after mild COVID-19 (dated by TCRdb to the early 2020s). Regarding the study in general: Most TCR sequence clusters were specific to one of the two donors. Longitudinal TCRalpha and TCRbeta repertoire sequencing tracked T-cell clones expanding and contracting after mild COVID-19 in a couple of donors. Two young, previously healthy adult volunteers made up the cohort, one male and one female.

From cysteine to phenylalanine, the CDR3 is 15 amino acids long. CDR3 DNA only is kept here, 45 bases in frame from base 1. V is pruned by 5 bases and J by 1 base, leaving 5 bases of the junction without a gene match. General findings and caveats noted by the study authors: Whether the second-wave clones peaking on day 37 were SARS-CoV-2 specific was not confirmed. Balanced CD4/CD8 phenotypes were observed for clones contracting from day 15 to 85, whereas a bias towards CD4+ was observed for a second wave of clones expanding from day 15 to 37. Contracting CD4+ clones turned up mainly in the CM and EM memory subsets, whereas EMRA was where CD8+ clones were enriched. Some responding clones were detected in pre-infection memory, which suggested that pre-existing cross-reactive memory T cells had joined the SARS-CoV-2 response. Only a couple of mild cases were covered by the study, and larger cohorts that include severe cases with pre-infection samples were considered necessary.

Sequencing instrument: Illumina NovaSeq 6000. cDNA libraries for TCRalpha and TCRbeta were prepared by 5'RACE using constant-segment primers, with sample barcodes and unique molecular identifiers added. RNA was extracted from every sample with Trizol reagent. Libraries were amplified in two PCR steps, with a second sample barcode and Illumina TruSeq adapters added in the second step. The libraries were sequenced on an Illumina NovaSeq using 2 x 150 bp paired-end reads. On the study's bioinformatics: With migec v1.2.7, reads were demultiplexed and then collapsed into UMI-guided consensus sequences. Using mixcr v2.1.11, UMI consensuses were aligned to TRA and TRB V and J templates and then assembled into clonotypes. Clonotypes were classified as expanded or contracted when called significant by both edgeR and NoisET, with noise models trained on biological replicates. For edgeR calls, the thresholds were a false discovery rate-adjusted p below 0.01 and a log2 fold-change of 1. PCA with hierarchical clustering of max-normalized trajectories of the 1000 most abundant clonotypes was used as exploratory dynamics analysis. Each responding clone was given a CD4 or CD8 phenotype based on the CD4+ and CD8+ repertoires, which had been sequenced separately. Clones were called with MiXCR by TCRdb after fastp trimmed the public reads at Q25, and only in-frame beta chains were retained. Rows are combined by CDR3 protein, so each entry shows the most common genes and DNA. None of the V and J calls come from the authors' own analysis; TCRdb made them. For this sample there are 500,000 to 650,000 distinct CDR3 sequences; approximately 21% appear just once. The top ten constitute about 8.7% of the sample.

Regarding this clonotype: It lacks a known antigen. Base qualities are not recorded, but no much larger clone differs from it by a single base.

Ficoll-Paque density gradient centrifugation was the method used to isolate PBMCs. The sequence was collected from an adult woman who had mild COVID-19 (a few samples of this study predate the infection). The sample titles of this study are shuffled in the database, so cell type and time point are left out; the donor was told from shared clones. The source material was PBMCs or a T cell subset sorted from them (not recorded which). Here the chain combines TRBV12-3 or TRBV12-4 and TRBJ2-3; 8 middle bases align to TRBD2. The DNA sequence is as follows: TGTGCCAGCAGTCTCCAGCGGGGGCGCACAGATACGCAGTATTTT. Protein translation: CASSLQRGRTDTQYF.